The source of this T cell receptor beta chain is a study of T cell repertoires in cytomegalovirus infection. TCRdb ran MiXCR on the reads and lists one entry per CDR3 protein. The data show 250,000 to 300,000 distinct CDR3 sequences, with roughly a fifth seen just once and approximately 19% held by the top ten. Points on this clonotype: What it recognizes is unknown.

Trimming removed 5 bases from V and 2 bases from J; junction bases left unmatched: 9. This CDR3 has 15 residues. The specimen comprised cultured PBMCs, sampled from culture after CMV antigen stimulation. The chain carries TRBV12-3 or TRBV12-4 and TRBJ2-7; TRBD1 matches at 7 bases. The receptor's source is a human donor in good health (CMV status not recorded). Some clones in this sample may be carry-over from other donors' samples. The DNA for the CDR3 is TGTGCCAGCAGTAGAGCCTTGGGACAGACCTACGAGCAGTACTTC. Amino acid sequence: CASSRALGQTYEQYF.